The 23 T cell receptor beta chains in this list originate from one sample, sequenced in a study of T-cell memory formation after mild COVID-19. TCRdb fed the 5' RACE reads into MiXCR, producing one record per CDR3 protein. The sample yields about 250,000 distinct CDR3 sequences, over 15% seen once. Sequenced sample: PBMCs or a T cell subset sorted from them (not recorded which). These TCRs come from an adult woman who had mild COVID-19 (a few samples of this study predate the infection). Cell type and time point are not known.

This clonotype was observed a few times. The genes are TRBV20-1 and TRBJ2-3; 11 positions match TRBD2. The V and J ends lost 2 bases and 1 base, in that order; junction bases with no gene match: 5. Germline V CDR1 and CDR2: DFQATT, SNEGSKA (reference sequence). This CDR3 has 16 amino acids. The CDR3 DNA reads TGCAGTGCTAGACGACCACTAGCGGGGGGCACAGATACGCAGTATTTT. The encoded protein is CSARRPLAGGTDTQYF.

The CDR3 DNA reads TGTGCCAGCAGCTTAGATCTAGCGGGAGGGCCTGTCAAAAACATTCAGTACTTC. Amino acids: CASSLDLAGGPVKNIQYF. The chain joins TRBV7-6 to TRBJ2-4; TRBD2 agrees at 12 bases. Germline V gene lookup returns CDR1 SGHVS and CDR2 FNYEAQ. The CDR3 covers 18 residues. V trimming: 1 base; J trimming: 3 bases; junction bases outside the gene matches: 7.

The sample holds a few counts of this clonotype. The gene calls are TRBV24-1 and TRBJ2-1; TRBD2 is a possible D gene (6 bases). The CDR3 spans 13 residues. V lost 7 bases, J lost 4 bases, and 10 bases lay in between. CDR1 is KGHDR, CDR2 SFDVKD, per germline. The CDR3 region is CATRAGPYNEQFF. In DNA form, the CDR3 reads TGTGCCACCAGGGCGGGACCTTACAATGAGCAGTTCTTC.

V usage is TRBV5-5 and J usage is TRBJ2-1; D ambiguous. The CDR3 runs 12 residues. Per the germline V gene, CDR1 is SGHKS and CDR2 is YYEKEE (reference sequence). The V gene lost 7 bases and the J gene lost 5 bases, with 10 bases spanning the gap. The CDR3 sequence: CASGLTDNEQFF. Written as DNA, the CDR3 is TGTGCCAGCGGTTTAACAGACAATGAGCAGTTCTTC.

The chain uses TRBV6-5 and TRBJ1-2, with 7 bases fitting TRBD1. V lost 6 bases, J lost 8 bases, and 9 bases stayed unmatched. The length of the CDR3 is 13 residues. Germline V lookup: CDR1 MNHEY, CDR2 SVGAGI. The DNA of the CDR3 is TGTGCCAGCAGCTCAGGGGGGAGAAGGGGCTACACCTTC. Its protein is CASSSGGRRGYTF.

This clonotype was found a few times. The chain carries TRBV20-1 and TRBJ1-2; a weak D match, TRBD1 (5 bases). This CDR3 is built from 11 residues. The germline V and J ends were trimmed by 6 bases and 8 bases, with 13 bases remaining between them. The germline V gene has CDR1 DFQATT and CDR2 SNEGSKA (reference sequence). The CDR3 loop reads CSAEQVEGYTF. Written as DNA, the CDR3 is TGCAGTGCAGAACAGGTGGAGGGCTACACCTTC.

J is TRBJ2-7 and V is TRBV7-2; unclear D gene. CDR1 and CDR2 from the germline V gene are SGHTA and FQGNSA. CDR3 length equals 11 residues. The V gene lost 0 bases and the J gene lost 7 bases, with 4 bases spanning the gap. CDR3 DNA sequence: TGTGCCAGCAGCTTAGCAAATGAGCAGTACTTC. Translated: CASSLANEQYF.

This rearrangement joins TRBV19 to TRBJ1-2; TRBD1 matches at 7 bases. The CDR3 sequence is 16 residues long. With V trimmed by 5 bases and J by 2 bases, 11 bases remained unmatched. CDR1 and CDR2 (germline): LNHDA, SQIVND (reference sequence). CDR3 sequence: CASSPSLGQENYGYTF. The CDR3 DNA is TGTGCCAGTAGTCCAAGTCTCGGACAGGAGAACTATGGCTACACCTTC.

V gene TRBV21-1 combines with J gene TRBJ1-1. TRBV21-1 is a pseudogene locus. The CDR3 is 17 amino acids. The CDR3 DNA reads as TGTGCCAGCAGCACGATGCTTTCAGGGTTTGTGAACACTGAAGCTTTCTTT. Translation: CASSTMLSGFVNTEAFF.

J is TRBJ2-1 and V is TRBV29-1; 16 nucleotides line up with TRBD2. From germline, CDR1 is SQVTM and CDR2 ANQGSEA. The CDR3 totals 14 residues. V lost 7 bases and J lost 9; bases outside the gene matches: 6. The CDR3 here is CSAEGLAGGREQFF. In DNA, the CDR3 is TGCAGCGCTGAGGGACTAGCGGGAGGGCGTGAGCAGTTCTTC.

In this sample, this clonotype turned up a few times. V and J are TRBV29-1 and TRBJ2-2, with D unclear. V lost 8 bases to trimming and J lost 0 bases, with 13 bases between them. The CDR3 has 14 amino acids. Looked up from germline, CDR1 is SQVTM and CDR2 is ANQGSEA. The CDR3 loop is CSFLDTANTGELFF. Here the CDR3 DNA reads TGCAGCTTTTTAGACACAGCGAACACCGGGGAGCTGTTTTTT.

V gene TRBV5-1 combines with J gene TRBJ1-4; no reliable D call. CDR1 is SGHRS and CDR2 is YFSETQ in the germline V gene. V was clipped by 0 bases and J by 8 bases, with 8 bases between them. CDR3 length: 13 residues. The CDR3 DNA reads TGCGCCAGCAGCTTGGCCCCCGGAGAAAAACTGTTTTTT. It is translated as CASSLAPGEKLFF.

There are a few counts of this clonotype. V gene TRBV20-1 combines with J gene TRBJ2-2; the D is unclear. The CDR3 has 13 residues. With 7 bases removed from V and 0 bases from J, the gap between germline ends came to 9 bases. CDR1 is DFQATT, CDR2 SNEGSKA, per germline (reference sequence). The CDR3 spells CSVAGPNTGELFF. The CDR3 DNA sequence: TGCAGTGTGGCAGGTCCGAACACCGGGGAGCTGTTTTTT.

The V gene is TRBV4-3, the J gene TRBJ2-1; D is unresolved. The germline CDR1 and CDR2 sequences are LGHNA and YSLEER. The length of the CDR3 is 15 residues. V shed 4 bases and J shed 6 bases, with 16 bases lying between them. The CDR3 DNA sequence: TGCGCCAGCAGCCCGATTTACGAAGTTCCCAATGAGCAGTTCTTC. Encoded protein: CASSPIYEVPNEQFF.

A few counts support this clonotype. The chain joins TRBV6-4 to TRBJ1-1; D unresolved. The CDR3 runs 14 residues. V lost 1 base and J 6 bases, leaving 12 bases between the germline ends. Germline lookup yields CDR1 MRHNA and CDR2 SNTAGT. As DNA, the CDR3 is TGTGCCAGCAGTGACTATATCCGAGTTTCTGAAGCTTTCTTT. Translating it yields CASSDYIRVSEAFF.

CDR3: CATGMDGGGYNEQFF. DNA for the CDR3: TGTGCCACCGGCATGGACGGGGGAGGCTACAATGAGCAGTTCTTC. The rearrangement links TRBV24-1 to TRBJ2-1, with a weak D call TRBD2 (6 bases). Germline V gene data show CDR1 as KGHDR and CDR2 as SFDVKD. The ends were cut back, 9 bases at V and 3 bases at J, with 17 bases in the middle. This CDR3 comprises 15 residues.

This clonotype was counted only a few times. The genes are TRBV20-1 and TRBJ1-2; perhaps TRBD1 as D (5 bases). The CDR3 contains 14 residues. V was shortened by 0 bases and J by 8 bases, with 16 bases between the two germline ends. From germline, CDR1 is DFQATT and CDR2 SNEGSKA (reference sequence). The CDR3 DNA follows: TGCAGTGCTAGAGATCAAGGGGCAAGGGGAGGCTACACCTTC. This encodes CSARDQGARGGYTF.

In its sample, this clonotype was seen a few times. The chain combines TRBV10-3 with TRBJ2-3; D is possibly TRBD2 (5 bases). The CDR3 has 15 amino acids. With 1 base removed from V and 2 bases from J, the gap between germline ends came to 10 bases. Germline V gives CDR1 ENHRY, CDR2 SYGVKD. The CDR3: CAISEFERHTDTQYF. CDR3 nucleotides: TGTGCCATCAGTGAGTTCGAGCGGCACACAGATACGCAGTATTTT.

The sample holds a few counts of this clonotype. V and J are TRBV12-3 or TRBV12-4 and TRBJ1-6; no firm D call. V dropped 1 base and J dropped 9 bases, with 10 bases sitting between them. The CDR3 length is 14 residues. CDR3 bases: TGTGCCAGCAGTTTAGGGGGAGCCTCTTCACCCCTCCACTTT. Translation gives CASSLGGASSPLHF.

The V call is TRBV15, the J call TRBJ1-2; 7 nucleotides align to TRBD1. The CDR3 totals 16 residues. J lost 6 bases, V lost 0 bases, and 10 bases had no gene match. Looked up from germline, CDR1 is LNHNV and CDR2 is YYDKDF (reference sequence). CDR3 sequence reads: CATSRDWVKGAHGYTF. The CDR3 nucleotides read TGTGCCACCAGCAGAGATTGGGTCAAGGGGGCCCATGGCTACACCTTC.

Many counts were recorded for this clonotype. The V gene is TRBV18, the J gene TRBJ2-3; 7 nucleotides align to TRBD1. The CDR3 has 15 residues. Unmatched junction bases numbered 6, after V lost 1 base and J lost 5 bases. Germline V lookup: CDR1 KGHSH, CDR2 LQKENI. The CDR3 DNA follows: TGTGCCAGCTCACCACAGGGGGCAGGTGGAGATACGCAGTATTTT. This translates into CASSPQGAGGDTQYF. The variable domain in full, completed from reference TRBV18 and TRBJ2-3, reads NAGVMQNPRHLVRRRGQEARLRCSPMKGHSHVYWYRQLPEEGLKFMVYLQKENIIDESGMPKERFSAEFPKEGPSILRIQQVVRGDSAAYFCASSPQGAGGDTQYFGPGTRLTVL.

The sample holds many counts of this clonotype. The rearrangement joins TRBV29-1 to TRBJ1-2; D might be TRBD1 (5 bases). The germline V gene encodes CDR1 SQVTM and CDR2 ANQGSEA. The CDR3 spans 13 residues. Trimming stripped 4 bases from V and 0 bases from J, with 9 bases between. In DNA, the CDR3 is TGCAGCGTTGGCGGGGGAACTAACTATGGCTACACCTTC. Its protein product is CSVGGGTNYGYTF.

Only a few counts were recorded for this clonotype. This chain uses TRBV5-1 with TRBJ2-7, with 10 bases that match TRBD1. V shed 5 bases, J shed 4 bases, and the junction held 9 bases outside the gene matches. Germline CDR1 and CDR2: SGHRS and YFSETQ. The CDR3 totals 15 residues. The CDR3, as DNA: TGCGCCAGCAGTTACATTCCGGGACAGGGGTACGAGCAGTACTTC. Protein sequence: CASSYIPGQGYEQYF.